This TCR beta chain was sequenced in a study of T-cell reconstitution after alpha-beta-depleted transplantation in children. As it was prepared, the TCRbeta library received unique molecular identifiers. TCRdb re-analysed the PCR reads in MiXCR, keeping a single row per CDR3 protein. The sample carries 250,000 or so distinct CDR3 sequences, about 24% recorded once. The CDR3 is 15 amino acids. CDR1 DFQATT and CDR2 SNEGSKA come from the germline V gene (reference sequence). V dropped 6 bases and J dropped 5 bases, with 22 bases sitting between them. This sequence joins TRBV20-1 and TRBJ2-5, with D perhaps being TRBD1 or TRBD2 (7 bases each). This TCR was sampled from a female patient between 2 and 10 years old who had a stem cell transplant for congenital amegakaryocytic thrombocytopenia, so the T cells may come from the graft donor. The specimen comprised PBMCs, mostly from graft donor cells, sampled 360 days after TCRalphabeta/CD19-depleted stem cell transplant. CDR3 in amino acids: CSAEKTGRELETQYF. As DNA, the CDR3 is TGCAGTGCGGAGAAGACAGGGAGGGAATTGGAGACCCAGTACTTC.